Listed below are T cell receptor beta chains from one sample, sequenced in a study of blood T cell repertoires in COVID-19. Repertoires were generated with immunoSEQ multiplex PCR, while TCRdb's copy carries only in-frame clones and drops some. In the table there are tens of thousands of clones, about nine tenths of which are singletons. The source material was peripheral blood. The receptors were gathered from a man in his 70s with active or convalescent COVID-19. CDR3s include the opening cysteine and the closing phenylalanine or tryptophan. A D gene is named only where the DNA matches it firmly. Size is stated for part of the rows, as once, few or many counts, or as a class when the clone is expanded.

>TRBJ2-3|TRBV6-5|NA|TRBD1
CASSYSTGRTDTQYF
TGTGCCAGCAGTTACTCGACAGGGCGCACAGATACGCAGTATTTT
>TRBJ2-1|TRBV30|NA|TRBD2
CAWSSPGLVINEQFF
TGTGCCTGGAGTTCACCGGGACTAGTTATAAATGAGCAGTTCTTC
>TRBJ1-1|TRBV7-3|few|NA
CASSRGMGTEAFF
TGTGCCAGCAGCAGGGGGATGGGCACTGAAGCTTTCTTT
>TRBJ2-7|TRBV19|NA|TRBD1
CASRGSSLPGQGVTYEQYF
TGTGCCAGTAGAGGCTCCTCCCTCCCGGGACAGGGAGTAACCTACGAGCAGTACTTC
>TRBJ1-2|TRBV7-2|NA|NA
CASSPSNGASGGYTF
TGTGCCAGCAGCCCCAGTAATGGGGCGTCGGGCGGCTACACCTTC
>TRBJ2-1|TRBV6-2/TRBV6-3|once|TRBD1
CASSPLRDRVPFF
TGTGCCAGCAGCCCACTCCGGGACAGGGTACCGTTCTTC
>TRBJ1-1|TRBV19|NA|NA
CASMGALRRTEAFF
TGTGCCAGTATGGGGGCCCTCCGGAGAACTGAAGCTTTCTTT
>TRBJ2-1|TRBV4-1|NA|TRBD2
CASSQTSVHDEQFF
TGCGCCAGCAGCCAGACTAGCGTACACGATGAGCAGTTCTTC
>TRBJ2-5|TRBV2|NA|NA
CASSSTNLETQYF
TGTGCCAGCAGTTCCACTAACCTGGAGACCCAGTACTTC
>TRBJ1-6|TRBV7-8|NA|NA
CASSSLPQGGRSPLHF
TGTGCCAGCAGCTCACTACCCCAGGGAGGGAGATCACCCCTCCACTTT
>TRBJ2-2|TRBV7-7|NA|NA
CASSFVYTGELFF
TGTGCTAGCAGCTTCGTCTACACCGGGGAGCTGTTTTTT
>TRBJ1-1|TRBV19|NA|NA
CASIPPKNTEAFF
TGTGCCAGTATCCCCCCTAAGAACACTGAAGCTTTCTTT
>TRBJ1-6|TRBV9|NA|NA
CASSVGQQNSPLHF
TGTGCCAGCAGCGTAGGACAGCAGAATTCACCCCTCCACTTT
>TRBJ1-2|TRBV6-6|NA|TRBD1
CASSRQGTQANYGYTF
TGTGCCAGCAGTAGACAGGGTACTCAAGCTAACTATGGCTACACCTTC
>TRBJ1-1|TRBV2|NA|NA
CASSDVQRNTEAFF
TGTGCCAGCAGTGACGTACAAAGAAACACTGAAGCTTTCTTT
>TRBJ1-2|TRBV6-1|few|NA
CASSEVRGYGYTF
TGTGCCAGCAGTGAGGTCAGAGGCTATGGCTACACCTTC
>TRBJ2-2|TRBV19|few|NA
CASSRGTNTGELFF
TGTGCCAGTAGTAGAGGGACGAACACCGGGGAGCTGTTTTTT
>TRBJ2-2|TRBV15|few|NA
CATSNRANTGELFF
TGTGCCACCAGCAACCGCGCGAACACCGGGGAGCTGTTTTTT
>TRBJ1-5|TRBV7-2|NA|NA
CASSPSTPGNNQPQHF
TGTGCCAGCAGCCCGTCCACCCCAGGAAACAATCAGCCCCAGCATTTT
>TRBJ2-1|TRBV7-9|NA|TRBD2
CASSAQRERQFF
TGTGCCAGCAGCGCCCAGCGGGAGAGACAGTTCTTC
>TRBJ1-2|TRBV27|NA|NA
CASSKQGPSNYGYTF
TGTGCCAGCAGTAAACAGGGACCTTCTAACTATGGCTACACCTTC
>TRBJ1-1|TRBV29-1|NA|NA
CSVVELSNTEAFF
TGCAGCGTTGTAGAGTTATCGAACACTGAAGCTTTCTTT
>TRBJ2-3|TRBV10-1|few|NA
CAKVPRGSVVPGDTQYF
TGCGCCAAAGTTCCCCGGGGGAGCGTAGTCCCGGGAGATACGCAGTATTTT
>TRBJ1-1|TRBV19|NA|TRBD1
CASSTAGRGAPEAFF
TGTGCCAGTAGTACCGCAGGCAGGGGGGCCCCTGAAGCTTTCTTT
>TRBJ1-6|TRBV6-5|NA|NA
CASSKTAYNSPLHF
TGTGCCAGCAGCAAAACAGCTTATAATTCACCCCTCCACTTT